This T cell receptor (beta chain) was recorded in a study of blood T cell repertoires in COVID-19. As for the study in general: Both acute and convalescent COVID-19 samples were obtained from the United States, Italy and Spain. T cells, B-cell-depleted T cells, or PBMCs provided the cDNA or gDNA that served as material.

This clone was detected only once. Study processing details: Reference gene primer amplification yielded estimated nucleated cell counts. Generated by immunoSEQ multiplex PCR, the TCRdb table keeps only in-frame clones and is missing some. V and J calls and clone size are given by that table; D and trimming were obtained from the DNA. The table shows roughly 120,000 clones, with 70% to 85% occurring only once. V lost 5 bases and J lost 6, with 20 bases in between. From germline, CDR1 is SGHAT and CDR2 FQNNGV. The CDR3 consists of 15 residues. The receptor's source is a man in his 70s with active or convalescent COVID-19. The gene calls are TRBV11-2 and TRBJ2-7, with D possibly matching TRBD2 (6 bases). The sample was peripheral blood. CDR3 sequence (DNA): TGTGCCAGCAGCAAGGAAGGAGGGCTAGCGATCGAGCAGTACTTC. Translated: CASSKEGGLAIEQYF. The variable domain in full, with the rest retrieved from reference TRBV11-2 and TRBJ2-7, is EAGVAQSPRYKIIEKRQSVAFWCNPISGHATLYWYQQILGQGPKLLIQFQNNGVVDDSQLPKDRFSAERLKGVDSTLKIQPAKLEDSAVYLCASSKEGGLAIEQYFGPGTRLTVT.